The clone carrying this TCR beta chain was observed a handful of times. What it binds is unknown. Every patient had mismatch repair deficiency by PCR or immunohistochemistry. A few pembrolizumab responders had their TCRs sequenced. The data stem from a study of PD-1 blockade in mismatch repair-deficient tumors. Study context: All were previously treated, progressing patients with 12 mismatch repair-deficient cancer types. General study findings and limits: Rapid post-treatment expansion, then contraction, generally preceding radiologic response, marked tumor-resident clones.

The V end lost 3 bases, the J end lost 5 bases, and 16 bases lay between the germline ends. Germline V lookup: CDR1 SGHAT, CDR2 FQDESV (reference sequence). CDR3 length: 15 amino acids. The method was immunoSEQ multiplex PCR; TCRdb's version includes in-frame clones alone and lacks a portion of them. The table lists under 95,000 clones, 81% of them singletons, with 2.5% to 3% in the top ten. This chain connects TRBV11-1 to TRBJ2-5, with D perhaps TRBD2 (6 bases). The origin of this receptor is an adult with mismatch repair-deficient cancer. The starting material was peripheral blood, obtained 12 weeks after starting pembrolizumab. The CDR3 region has the DNA TGTGCCAGCAGCTTTGGGCAGCGGGCGGGCGAGACCCAGTACTTC. It translates to CASSFGQRAGETQYF.